What follows is one TCR beta chain and its context. These data originate in a study of monozygotic twins with inflammatory bowel disease. TCRdb reworked the 5' RACE reads into one entry per CDR3 protein, no DNA. The sample yields 300,000 to 350,000 distinct CDR3 sequences, of which the top ten take up roughly 2%. This CDR3 comprises 14 residues. This chain uses TRBV12-3 or TRBV12-4 with TRBJ1-5; TCRdb proposes TRBD1, but this gene call is untestable without DNA. This receptor was taken from a human donor with ulcerative colitis or Crohn's disease, or a healthy co-twin of an affected twin (not recorded which). The sequenced sample was blood. This CDR3 is CASADRQGSQPQHF.